This TCR beta chain was sequenced during a study of cytomegalovirus exposure and HLA in healthy donors. CDR3 length equals 14 residues. Trimming took 0 bases from V and 4 from J, leaving 10 bases between them. Germline CDR1 is SGHRS and CDR2 is YFSETQ. The PCR was carried out with 60 Vbeta primers and 13 Jbeta primers. Clones were read by immunoSEQ multiplex PCR, and TCRdb kept only the in-frame ones, dropping some. The sample includes around 200,000 clones, around four fifths of them seen just once. The sequencing sample was made of PBMCs. This receptor was taken from a female donor in good health and CMV-seronegative. The rearrangement joins TRBV5-1 to TRBJ1-1, with unresolved D. The CDR3 sequence is CASSLASGSTEAFF. As DNA, the CDR3 is TGCGCCAGCAGCTTGGCGAGCGGGAGCACTGAAGCTTTCTTT.